Listed here are 23 T cell receptor beta chains from one sample, sequenced in a study of neurological immune-mediated disorders. In TCRdb, the 5' RACE reads were re-called with MiXCR into one record per CDR3 protein. The table has some 95,000 distinct CDR3 sequences, around 3.3% seen once. The sequencing input was PBMCs. Every receptor here comes from a woman aged 18-29 years with multiple sclerosis.

This clonotype was counted at least ten times. The genes are TRBV6-1 and TRBJ1-5; D not resolved. The CDR3 is 12 amino acids. Germline-derived CDR1 and CDR2 are MNHNS and SASEGT. Trimming took off 3 bases at V and 9 bases at J, with 9 bases between the two ends. The CDR3 loop is CASSDPGGPQHF. CDR3 nucleotide sequence: TGTGCCAGCAGTGATCCAGGCGGGCCCCAGCATTTT.

This clonotype was detected ten times or more. The genes are TRBV20-1 and TRBJ2-7; D not resolved. The CDR3 is 12 amino acids. Germline V lookup: CDR1 DFQATT, CDR2 SNEGSKA (reference sequence). The CDR3: CSIWVGSYEQYF. DNA of the CDR3: TGCAGCATTTGGGTGGGATCCTACGAGCAGTACTTC.

In its sample, this clonotype was seen a few times. V is TRBV7-8 and J is TRBJ2-5; tentative D call: TRBD1 (6 bases). This CDR3 spans 14 amino acids. V gave up 4 bases and J gave up 2 bases, with 11 bases separating them. CDR1 is SGHVS and CDR2 is FQNEAQ in the germline V gene. CDR3 sequence: CASSSKTGQETQYF. The CDR3 bases are TGTGCCAGCAGCTCGAAGACAGGACAAGAGACCCAGTACTTC.

The chain employs TRBV20-1 and TRBJ2-7; a possible D gene is TRBD2 (5 bases). V lost 3 bases, J lost 4 bases, and 7 bases lay in between. CDR1 is DFQATT, CDR2 SNEGSKA, per germline (reference sequence). The CDR3 length is 11 residues. As DNA, the CDR3 is TGCAGTGCTAGGAGGGTTTACGAGCAGTACTTC. Translating it yields CSARRVYEQYF.

This clonotype has ten or more counts. The J gene is TRBJ2-5, the V gene TRBV28, with 7 bases lining up with TRBD2. The CDR3 consists of 15 residues. J was trimmed by 1 base and V by 5 bases; bases with no gene match: 7. The germline V gene encodes CDR1 MDHEN and CDR2 SYDVKM. The CDR3 nucleotides read TGTGCCAGCAGTCCTCCGGGACTACCCCAAGAGACCCAGTACTTC. It yields the protein CASSPPGLPQETQYF. The full variable domain, with the rest looked up from reference TRBV28 and TRBJ2-5, is DVKVTQSSRYLVKRTGEKVFLECVQDMDHENMFWYRQDPGLGLRLIYFSYDVKMKEKGDIPEGYSVSREKKERFSLILESASTNQTSMYLCASSPPGLPQETQYFGPGTRLLVL.

This clonotype has a count of ten or more. The chain couples TRBV28 to TRBJ1-4; 8 bases are a match to TRBD1. The germline gives CDR1 MDHEN, CDR2 SYDVKM. CDR3 length: 14 residues. V was clipped by 3 bases and J by 10 bases; unmatched bases: 7. CDR3 sequence: CASSFQRTGRKLFF. The CDR3 region has the DNA TGTGCCAGCAGTTTCCAAAGGACAGGGAGAAAACTGTTTTTT.

The table lists this clonotype with many counts. This sequence joins TRBV20-1 and TRBJ2-7; 10 positions agree with TRBD2. The CDR3 is made up of 21 amino acids. V gave up 1 base and J gave up 1 base; unmatched junction bases: 22. Germline V gene data show CDR1 as DFQATT and CDR2 as SNEGSKA (reference sequence). This CDR3 reads CSARGPPGLAGARSVSYEQYF. The CDR3 nucleotides read TGCAGTGCTAGAGGGCCCCCCGGGCTAGCGGGAGCTAGGAGTGTATCCTACGAGCAGTACTTC.

The chain employs TRBV6-1 and TRBJ2-1; 11 bases map to TRBD2. The CDR3 totals 15 residues. Per the germline V gene, CDR1 is MNHNS and CDR2 is SASEGT. V shed 6 bases, J shed 6 bases, and the junction held 7 bases outside the gene matches. DNA for the CDR3: TGTGCCAGCAGCGAACTAGCGGGAGTGGTCAATGAGCAGTTCTTC. Its protein is CASSELAGVVNEQFF.

This clonotype has at least ten counts. The J gene is TRBJ2-5, the V gene TRBV5-1, with D possibly matching TRBD1 (6 bases). Per the germline V gene, CDR1 is SGHRS and CDR2 is YFSETQ. The CDR3 extends over 16 amino acids. V lost 0 bases and J 2 bases, leaving 14 bases between the germline ends. CDR3 in amino acids: CASSLEPGHLQETQYF. The CDR3 DNA is TGCGCCAGCAGCTTGGAGCCGGGACACCTACAAGAGACCCAGTACTTC.

This clonotype appeared many times. The chain has TRBV4-1 and TRBJ2-2; D may be TRBD1 or TRBD2 (6 bases each). Per germline, CDR1 MGHRA and CDR2 YSYEKL. The CDR3 has 15 amino acids. Trimming shortened V by 3 bases and J by 8 bases, and 16 bases separated the two germline ends. CDR3 amino acids: CASSQRDILTGELFF. In DNA, the CDR3 is TGCGCCAGCAGCCAGCGGGACATCTTAACTGGGGAGCTGTTTTTT.

The chain has TRBV7-2 and TRBJ1-5; TRBD1 might be the D (5 bases). The CDR3 loop spans 15 amino acids. Trimming pared 4 bases from V and 7 bases from J, leaving 17 bases between. Germline CDR1 reads SGHTA; CDR2 reads FQGNSA. CDR3 in amino acids: CASSWSSGIWQPQHF. In DNA form, the CDR3 reads TGTGCCAGCAGCTGGAGCTCAGGGATCTGGCAGCCCCAGCATTTT.

This clonotype was counted at least ten times. The chain has TRBV19 and TRBJ1-1; D uncertain. The CDR3 contains 14 residues. Trimming took 6 bases from V and 5 from J, leaving 16 bases between them. CDR1 and CDR2 (germline): LNHDA, SQIVND (reference sequence). The DNA of the CDR3 is TGTGCCAGTAGCCTTCAATCGTCGGGGACTGAAGCTTTCTTT. Protein: CASSLQSSGTEAFF.

In its sample, this clonotype was seen a few times. The CDR3 DNA is TGCGCCAGCAGCTTGGGACTAGCGGGAGTCTCGAACACCGGGGAGCTGTTTTTT. Translated: CASSLGLAGVSNTGELFF. V usage is TRBV5-1 and J usage is TRBJ2-2, with 12 nucleotides matching TRBD2. The CDR3 spans 18 residues. From germline, CDR1 is SGHRS and CDR2 YFSETQ. V dropped 0 bases and J dropped 0; count of bases not matched to a gene: 3.

The table lists this clonotype with a few counts. The chain couples TRBV6-5 to TRBJ1-6; D may be TRBD1 (5 bases). The CDR3 consists of 17 residues. The germline V gene has CDR1 MNHEY and CDR2 SVGAGI. Trimming took 6 bases from V and 10 from J, leaving 25 bases between them. This chain's CDR3 is CASRPGRRVGDGSPLHF. The CDR3 bases are TGTGCCAGCAGGCCTGGCCGCAGGGTGGGGGATGGGTCACCCCTCCACTTT.

This clonotype was seen ten or more times. The chain couples TRBV7-3 to TRBJ1-1; a weak D match, TRBD1 (5 bases). In germline, CDR1 is SGHTA, CDR2 FQGTGA. The CDR3 runs to 15 residues. V was cut by 5 bases and J by 5 bases, with 18 bases left in between. CDR3 protein: CASSPDGAWRTEAFF. The CDR3 region has the DNA TGTGCCAGCAGCCCTGACGGGGCCTGGAGGACTGAAGCTTTCTTT. The entire variable domain, with the rest obtained from reference TRBV7-3 and TRBJ1-1, is as follows: GAGVSQTPSNKVTEKGKYVELRCDPISGHTALYWYRQSLGQGPEFLIYFQGTGAADDSGLPNDRFFAVRPEGSVSTLKIQRTERGDSAVYLCASSPDGAWRTEAFFGQGTRLTVV.

This clonotype was recorded at least ten times. The V and J genes are TRBV5-1 and TRBJ2-2, with a tentative D call TRBD2 (5 bases). CDR3 length equals 14 residues. V gave up 1 base and J gave up 7 bases, with 11 bases separating them. Germline CDR1 reads SGHRS; CDR2 reads YFSETQ. The CDR3 DNA reads TGCGCCAGCAGCTTGAATCTAGCCGACGGGGAGCTGTTTTTT. Its translation: CASSLNLADGELFF.

A note on this clonotype: A much larger clone lies a single base off, so this may be a read error. The chain employs TRBV6-2 or TRBV6-3 and TRBJ2-1; D may match TRBD1 or TRBD2 (5 bases each). From germline, CDR1 is MNHEY and CDR2 SVGEGT. V lost 2 bases and J 5 bases, leaving 13 bases between the germline ends. This CDR3 spans 15 amino acids. CDR3 nucleotide sequence: TGTGCCAGCAGTTACAGAGGGGACGCGCACAATGAGCAGTTCTTC. Translated, it gives CASSYRGDAHNEQFF.

This clonotype was counted at least ten times. This chain joins TRBV6-1 and TRBJ1-1; TRBD1 aligns across 7 bases. Germline trimming cut 5 bases from V and 11 bases from J; bases unmatched to any gene: 8. Germline CDR1 reads MNHNS; CDR2 reads SASEGT. There are 12 residues in the CDR3. The CDR3 DNA reads as TGTGCCAGCAGTATCGACAGGGCGAAGGCTTTCTTT. It encodes CASSIDRAKAFF.

In its sample, this clonotype was seen many times. J is TRBJ1-2 and V is TRBV15; D uncertain. The CDR3 extends over 15 amino acids. CDR1 LNHNV and CDR2 YYDKDF come from the germline V gene (reference sequence). V was cut by 0 bases and J by 4 bases, with 12 bases left in between. The DNA of the CDR3 is TGTGCCACCAGCAGAGATCAGGACCCGTTCTATGGCTACACCTTC. This encodes CATSRDQDPFYGYTF.

This clonotype was observed at least ten times. The chain employs TRBV20-1 and TRBJ2-1; tentatively, D is TRBD1 (5 bases). Germline values: CDR1 DFQATT, CDR2 SNEGSKA (reference sequence). The CDR3 sequence is 15 residues long. V was clipped by 5 bases and J by 0 bases, with 14 bases between them. The DNA for the CDR3 is TGCAGTGCTTCTCTCCTCCAGGGCTCCTACAATGAGCAGTTCTTC. Translated, it gives CSASLLQGSYNEQFF.

This clonotype was picked up many times. V and J are TRBV5-1 and TRBJ2-7; the D is unclear. Germline V gene data show CDR1 as SGHRS and CDR2 as YFSETQ. V was pared by 0 bases and J by 5 bases, with 24 bases between. The CDR3 is 18 amino acids. As DNA, the CDR3 is TGCGCCAGCAGCTTGGGAGTCAGCCAGGACCCCGAAGGAGACGAGCAGTACTTC. It is translated as CASSLGVSQDPEGDEQYF.

This clonotype was counted many times. The genes are TRBV6-1 and TRBJ1-1, with 7 bases aligning to TRBD1. Germline V gene data show CDR1 as MNHNS and CDR2 as SASEGT. With 3 bases clipped from V and 4 bases from J, the junction kept 8 bases outside the gene matches. The CDR3 totals 15 residues. This CDR3 is CASSDPTGWSTEAFF. DNA of the CDR3: TGTGCCAGCAGTGACCCGACAGGGTGGAGCACTGAAGCTTTCTTT.

This clonotype was counted at least ten times. V usage is TRBV15 and J usage is TRBJ2-1; 8 bases align to TRBD2. The length of the CDR3 is 16 residues. With 0 bases clipped from V and 4 bases from J, the junction kept 5 bases outside the gene matches. Germline V CDR1 and CDR2: LNHNV, YYDKDF (reference sequence). CDR3: CATSREASGPYNEQFF. CDR3 DNA: TGTGCCACCAGCAGAGAGGCTAGCGGGCCGTACAATGAGCAGTTCTTC.